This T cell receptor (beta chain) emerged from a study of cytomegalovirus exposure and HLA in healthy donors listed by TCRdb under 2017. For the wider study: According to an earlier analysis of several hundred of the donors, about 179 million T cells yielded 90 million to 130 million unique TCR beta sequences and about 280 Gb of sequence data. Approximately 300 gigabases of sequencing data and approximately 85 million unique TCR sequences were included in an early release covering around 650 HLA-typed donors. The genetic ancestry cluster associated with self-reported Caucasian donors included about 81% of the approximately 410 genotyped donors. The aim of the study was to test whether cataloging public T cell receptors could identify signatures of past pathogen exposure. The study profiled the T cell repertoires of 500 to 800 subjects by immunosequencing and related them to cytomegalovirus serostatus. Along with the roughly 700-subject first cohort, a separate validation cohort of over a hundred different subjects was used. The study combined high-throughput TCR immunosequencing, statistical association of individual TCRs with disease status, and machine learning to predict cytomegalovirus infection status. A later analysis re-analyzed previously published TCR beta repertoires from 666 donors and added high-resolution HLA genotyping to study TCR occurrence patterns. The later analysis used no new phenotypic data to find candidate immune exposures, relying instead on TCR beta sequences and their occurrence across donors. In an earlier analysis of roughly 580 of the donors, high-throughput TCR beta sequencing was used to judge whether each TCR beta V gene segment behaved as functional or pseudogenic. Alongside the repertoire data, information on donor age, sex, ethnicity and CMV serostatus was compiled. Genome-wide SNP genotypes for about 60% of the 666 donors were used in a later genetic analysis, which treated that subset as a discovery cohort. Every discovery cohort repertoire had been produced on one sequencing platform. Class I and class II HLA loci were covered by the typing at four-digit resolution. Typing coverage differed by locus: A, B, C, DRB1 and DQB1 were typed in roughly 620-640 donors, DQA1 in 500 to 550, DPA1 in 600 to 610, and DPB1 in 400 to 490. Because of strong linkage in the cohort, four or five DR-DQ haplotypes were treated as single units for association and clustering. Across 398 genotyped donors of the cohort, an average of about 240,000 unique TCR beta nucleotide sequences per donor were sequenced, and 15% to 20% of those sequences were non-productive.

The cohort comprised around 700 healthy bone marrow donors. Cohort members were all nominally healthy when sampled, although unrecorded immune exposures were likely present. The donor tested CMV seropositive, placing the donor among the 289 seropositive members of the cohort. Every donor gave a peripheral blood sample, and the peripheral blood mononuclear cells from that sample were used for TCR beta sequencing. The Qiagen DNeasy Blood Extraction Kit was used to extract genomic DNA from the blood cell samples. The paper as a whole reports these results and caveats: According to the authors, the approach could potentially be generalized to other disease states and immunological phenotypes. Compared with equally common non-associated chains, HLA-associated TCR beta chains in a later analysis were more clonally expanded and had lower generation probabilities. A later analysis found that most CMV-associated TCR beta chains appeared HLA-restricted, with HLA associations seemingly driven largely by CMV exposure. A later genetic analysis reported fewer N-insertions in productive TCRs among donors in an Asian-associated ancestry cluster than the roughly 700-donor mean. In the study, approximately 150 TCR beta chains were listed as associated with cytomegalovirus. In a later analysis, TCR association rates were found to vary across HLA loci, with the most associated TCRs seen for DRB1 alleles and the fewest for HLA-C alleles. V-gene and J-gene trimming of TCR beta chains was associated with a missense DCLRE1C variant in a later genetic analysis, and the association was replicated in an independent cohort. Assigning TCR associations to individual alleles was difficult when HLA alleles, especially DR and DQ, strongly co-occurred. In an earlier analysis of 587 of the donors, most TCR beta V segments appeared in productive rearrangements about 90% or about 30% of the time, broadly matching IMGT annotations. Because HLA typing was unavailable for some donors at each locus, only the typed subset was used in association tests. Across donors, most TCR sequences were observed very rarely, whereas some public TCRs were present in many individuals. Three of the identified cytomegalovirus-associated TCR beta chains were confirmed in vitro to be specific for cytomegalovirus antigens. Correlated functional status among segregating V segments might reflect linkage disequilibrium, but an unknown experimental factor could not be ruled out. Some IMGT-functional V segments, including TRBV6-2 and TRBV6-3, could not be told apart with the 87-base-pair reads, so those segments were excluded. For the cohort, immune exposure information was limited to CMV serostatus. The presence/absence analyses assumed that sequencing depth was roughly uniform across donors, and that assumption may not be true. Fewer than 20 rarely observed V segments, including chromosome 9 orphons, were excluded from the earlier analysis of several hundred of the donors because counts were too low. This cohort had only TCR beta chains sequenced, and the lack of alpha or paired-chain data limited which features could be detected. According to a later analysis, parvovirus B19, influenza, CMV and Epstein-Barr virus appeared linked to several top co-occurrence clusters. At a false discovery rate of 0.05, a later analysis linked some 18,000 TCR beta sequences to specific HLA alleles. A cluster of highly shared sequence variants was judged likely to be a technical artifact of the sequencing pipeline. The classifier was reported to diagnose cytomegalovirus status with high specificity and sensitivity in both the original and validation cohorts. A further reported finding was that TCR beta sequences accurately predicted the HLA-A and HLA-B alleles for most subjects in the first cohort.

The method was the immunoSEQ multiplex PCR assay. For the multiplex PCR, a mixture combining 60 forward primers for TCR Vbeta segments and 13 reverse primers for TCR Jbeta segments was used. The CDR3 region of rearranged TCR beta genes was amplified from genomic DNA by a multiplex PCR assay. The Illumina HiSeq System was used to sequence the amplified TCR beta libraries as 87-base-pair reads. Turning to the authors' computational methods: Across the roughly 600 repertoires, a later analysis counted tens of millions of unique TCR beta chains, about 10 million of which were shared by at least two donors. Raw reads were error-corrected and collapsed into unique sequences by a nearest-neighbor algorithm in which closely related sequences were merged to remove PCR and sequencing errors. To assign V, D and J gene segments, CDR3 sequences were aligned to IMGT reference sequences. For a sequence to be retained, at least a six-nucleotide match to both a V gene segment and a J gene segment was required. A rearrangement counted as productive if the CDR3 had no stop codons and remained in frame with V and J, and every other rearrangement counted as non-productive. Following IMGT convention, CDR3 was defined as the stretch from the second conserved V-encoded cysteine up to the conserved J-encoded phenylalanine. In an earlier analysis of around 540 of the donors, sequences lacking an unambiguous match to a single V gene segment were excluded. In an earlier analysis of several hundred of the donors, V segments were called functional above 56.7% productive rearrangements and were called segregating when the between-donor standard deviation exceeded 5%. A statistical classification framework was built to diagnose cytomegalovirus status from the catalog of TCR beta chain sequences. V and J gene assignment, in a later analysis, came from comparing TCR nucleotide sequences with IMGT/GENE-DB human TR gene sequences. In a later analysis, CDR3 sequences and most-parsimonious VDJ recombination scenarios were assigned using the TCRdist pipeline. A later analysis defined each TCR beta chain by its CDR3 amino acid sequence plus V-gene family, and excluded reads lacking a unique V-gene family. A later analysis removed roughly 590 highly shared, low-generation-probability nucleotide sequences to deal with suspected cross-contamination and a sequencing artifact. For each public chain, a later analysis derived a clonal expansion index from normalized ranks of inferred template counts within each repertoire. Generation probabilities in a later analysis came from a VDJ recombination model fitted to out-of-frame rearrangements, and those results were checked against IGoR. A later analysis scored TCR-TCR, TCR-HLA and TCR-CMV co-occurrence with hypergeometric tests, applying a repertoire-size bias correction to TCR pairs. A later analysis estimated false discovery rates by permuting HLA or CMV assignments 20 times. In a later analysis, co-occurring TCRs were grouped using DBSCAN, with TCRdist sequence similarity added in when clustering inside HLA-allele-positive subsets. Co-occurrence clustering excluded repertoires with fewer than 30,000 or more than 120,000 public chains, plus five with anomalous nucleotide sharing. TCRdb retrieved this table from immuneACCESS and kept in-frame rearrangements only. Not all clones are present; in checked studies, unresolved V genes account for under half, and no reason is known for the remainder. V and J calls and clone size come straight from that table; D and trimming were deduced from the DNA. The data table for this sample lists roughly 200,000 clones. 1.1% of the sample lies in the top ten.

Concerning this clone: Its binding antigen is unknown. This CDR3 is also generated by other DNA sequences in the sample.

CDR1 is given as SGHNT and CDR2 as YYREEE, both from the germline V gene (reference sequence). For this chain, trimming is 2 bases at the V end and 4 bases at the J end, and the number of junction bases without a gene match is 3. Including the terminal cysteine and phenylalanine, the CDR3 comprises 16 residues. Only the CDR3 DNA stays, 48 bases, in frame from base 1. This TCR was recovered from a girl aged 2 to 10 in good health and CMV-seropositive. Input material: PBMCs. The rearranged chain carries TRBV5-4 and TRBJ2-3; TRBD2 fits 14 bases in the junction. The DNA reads TGTGCCAGCAGCTTAGGGACTAGCGGGAGAGCAGATACGCAGTATTTT. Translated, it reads CASSLGTSGRADTQYF.